The present TCR beta chain was sequenced within a study of cytomegalovirus exposure and HLA in healthy donors. Amplification used 60 Vbeta primers and 13 Jbeta primers. TCRdb's copy holds only in-frame clones and misses some; the assay was immunoSEQ multiplex PCR. The repertoire holds about 150,000 clones, 60% to 85% seen once, with about 6.7% in the top ten. Trimming took 0 bases from V and 14 from J; bases not matched to a gene: 8. The CDR3 spans 13 residues. Germline V gene sequence: CDR1 MNHNS, CDR2 SASEGT. The source is a man aged 50-59 years in good health and CMV-seropositive. The sample was PBMCs. V and J are TRBV6-1 and TRBJ2-3, with 7 bases identical to TRBD1. The CDR3 sequence is CASSEAPTGRSYF. DNA for the CDR3: TGTGCCAGCAGTGAAGCCCCGACAGGGCGGTCGTATTTT.